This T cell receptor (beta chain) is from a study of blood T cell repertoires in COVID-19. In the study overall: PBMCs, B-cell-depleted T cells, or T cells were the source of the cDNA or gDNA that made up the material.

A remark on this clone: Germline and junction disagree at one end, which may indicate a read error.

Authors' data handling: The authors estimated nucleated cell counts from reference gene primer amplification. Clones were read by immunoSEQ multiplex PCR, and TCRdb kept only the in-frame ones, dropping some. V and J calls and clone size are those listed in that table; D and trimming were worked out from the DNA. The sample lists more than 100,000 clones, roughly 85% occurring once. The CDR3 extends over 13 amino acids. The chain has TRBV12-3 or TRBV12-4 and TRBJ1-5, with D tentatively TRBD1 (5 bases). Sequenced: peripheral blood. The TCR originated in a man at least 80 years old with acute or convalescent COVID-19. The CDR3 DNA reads TGTGCCAGCAGCTTAGAGGGGTATCAGCCCCAGCATTTT. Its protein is CASSLEGYQPQHF.